Each of the 28 T cell receptor beta chains below was sequenced from the same sample in a study of CD8 T cell repertoires and HIV-1 epitope variants. These TCRs' antigens remain unknown. This table comes from immunoSEQ multiplex PCR, and its TCRdb copy is limited to in-frame clones, with some not included. The top ten hold about 40% of the sample, which has 5,000 to 6,500 clones, 65% to 70% seen once. The sequencing input was cultured CD8+ T cells derived from PBMCs. These receptors originate from a male donor with HIV.

The chain joins TRBV27 to TRBJ2-2; D may be TRBD1 (6 bases). CDR3 length: 14 amino acids. With 6 bases removed from V and 1 base from J, the gap between germline ends came to 9 bases. Germline loops: CDR1 MNHEY, CDR2 SMNVEV (reference sequence). CDR3 in amino acids: CASSWGLNTGELFF. CDR3 nucleotides: TGTGCCAGCAGCTGGGGGCTGAACACCGGGGAGCTGTTTTTT.

Sample share makes this clone medium-sized. The gene calls are TRBV27 and TRBJ1-1; D is perhaps TRBD1 (5 bases). Germline V CDR1 and CDR2: MNHEY, SMNVEV (reference sequence). There are 13 residues in the CDR3. V was clipped by 2 bases and J by 5 bases, with 9 bases between them. CDR3 coding DNA: TGTGCCAGCAGTTTAGGGGGAGGGACTGAAGCTTTCTTT. This sequence encodes CASSLGGGTEAFF.

About this clone: An end of the junction differs from the germline gene, which may be a read error. Written as DNA, the CDR3 is TGTGCCAGCAGCCAAGTGAGGGACAGCTATGGCTACACCTTC. Its protein is CASSQVRDSYGYTF. The chain has TRBV4-1 and TRBJ1-2; 7 bases line up with TRBD1. This CDR3 comprises 14 residues. Looked up from germline, CDR1 is MGHRA and CDR2 is YSYEKL.

Only a few counts were recorded for this clone. The DNA for the CDR3 is TGTGCCAGCAGCCTTCGACCTAATCAGCCCCAGCATTTT. Its translation is CASSLRPNQPQHF. The rearrangement uses TRBV7-2 and TRBJ1-5; no clear D. Deletions cut 5 bases from V and 4 bases from J, with 9 bases between. This CDR3 is 13 amino acids long. Germline loops: CDR1 SGHTA, CDR2 FQGNSA.

This chain connects TRBV4-1 to TRBJ2-7; D gene uncertain. V dropped 4 bases and J dropped 3 bases, with 10 bases sitting between them. CDR1 and CDR2 from the germline V gene are MGHRA and YSYEKL. The CDR3 loop spans 13 amino acids. CDR3 DNA sequence: TGCGCCAGCAGCCGTATACTCGACTACGAGCAGTACTTC. This encodes CASSRILDYEQYF.

The V gene is TRBV5-1, the J gene TRBJ1-1; maybe TRBD1 (5 bases). The V and J ends lost 1 base and 1 base respectively, with 5 bases between them. Per the germline V gene, CDR1 is SGHRS and CDR2 is YFSETQ. The CDR3 runs 13 residues. CDR3 in DNA: TGCGCCAGCAGCTTGACAGGGAACACTGAAGCTTTCTTT. Translation gives CASSLTGNTEAFF.

A few counts support this clone. The chain couples TRBV27 to TRBJ1-5; maybe TRBD1 (5 bases). Germline CDR1 is MNHEY and CDR2 is SMNVEV (reference sequence). The CDR3 loop spans 17 amino acids. With 2 bases removed from V and 0 bases from J, the gap between germline ends came to 14 bases. CDR3 in DNA: TGTGCCAGCAGTTTAAGGGGACTACAATATAGCAATCAGCCCCAGCATTTT. It specifies CASSLRGLQYSNQPQHF.

The rearrangement joins TRBV11-2 to TRBJ1-1; no reliable D call. The germline V and J ends were trimmed by 4 bases and 0 bases, with 6 bases remaining between them. The CDR3 has 13 amino acids. Germline V gene lookup returns CDR1 SGHAT and CDR2 FQNNGV. CDR3: CASSSQLNTEAFF. The CDR3 region has the DNA TGTGCCAGCAGCTCGCAGCTGAACACTGAAGCTTTCTTT.

V is TRBV6-5 and J is TRBJ2-2, with TRBD1 matching over 10 bases. The CDR3 has 15 amino acids. V shed 4 bases, J shed 7 bases, and the junction held 6 bases outside the gene matches. Germline-derived CDR1 and CDR2 are MNHEY and SVGAGI. CDR3 sequence reads: CASSLTGGRSGELFF. CDR3 coding DNA: TGTGCCAGCAGTTTGACAGGGGGCAGGAGCGGGGAGCTGTTTTTT.

This sequence joins TRBV15 and TRBJ2-5; 8 bases are a match to TRBD1. The J call is in doubt because the DNA end fits TRBJ2-7 better. The CDR3 loop spans 15 amino acids. From germline, CDR1 is LNHNV and CDR2 YYDKDF (reference sequence). This CDR3 is CATSRVATGDYEQYF. The CDR3 region has the DNA TGTGCCACCAGCAGAGTTGCGACAGGGGACTACGAGCAGTACTTC.

In this sample, this clone turned up once. The genes are TRBV27 and TRBJ1-2; tentative D call: TRBD1 (5 bases). The CDR3 runs to 15 residues. The germline V gene encodes CDR1 MNHEY and CDR2 SMNVEV (reference sequence). V gave up 5 bases and J gave up 5 bases, with 18 bases separating them. Here the CDR3 DNA reads TGTGCCAGCAGTCCAACGCAGGGATGGGGTTATGGCTACACCTTC. Its protein product is CASSPTQGWGYGYTF.

J is TRBJ2-2 and V is TRBV11-2; D is unresolved. The CDR3 has 17 residues. V was clipped by 1 base and J by 0 bases, with 12 bases between them. Germline V gene data show CDR1 as SGHAT and CDR2 as FQNNGV. The CDR3 region is CASSLVGKTSNTGELFF. Written as DNA, the CDR3 is TGTGCCAGCAGCTTAGTCGGCAAAACTTCGAACACCGGGGAGCTGTTTTTT.

This chain joins TRBV11-2 and TRBJ2-2, with D unclear. The CDR3 extends over 14 amino acids. Germline V gene sequence: CDR1 SGHAT, CDR2 FQNNGV. Trimming stripped 5 bases from V and 5 bases from J, with 12 bases between. This CDR3 is CASSLSRKTGELFF. CDR3 sequence (DNA): TGTGCCAGCAGCCTGAGTCGGAAGACCGGGGAGCTGTTTTTT.

The rearrangement joins TRBV30 to TRBJ2-7, with unresolved D. CDR1 is GTSNPN and CDR2 is SVGIG in the germline V gene (reference sequence). The CDR3 extends over 14 amino acids. Trimming pared 2 bases from V and 3 bases from J, leaving 14 bases between. CDR3 bases: TGTGCCTGGAGTCTGGCGAGCAGGTACTACGAGCAGTACTTC. Its translation: CAWSLASRYYEQYF. Full variable domain (rest looked up from reference TRBV30 and TRBJ2-7): SQTIHQWPATLVQPVGSPLSLECTVEGTSNPNLYWYRQAAGRGLQLLFYSVGIGQISSEVPQNLSASRPQDRQFILSSKKLLLSDSGFYLCAWSLASRYYEQYFGPGTRLTVT.

The chain combines TRBV27 with TRBJ2-3; D is perhaps TRBD2 (6 bases). The CDR3 totals 14 residues. Germline-derived CDR1 and CDR2 are MNHEY and SMNVEV (reference sequence). Trimming shortened V by 4 bases and J by 0 bases, and 8 bases separated the two germline ends. CDR3 coding DNA: TGTGCCAGCAGTTGGGACTTCAGCACAGATACGCAGTATTTT. Translating gives CASSWDFSTDTQYF.

The chain carries TRBV19 and TRBJ1-2; 10 bases align to TRBD1. J gave up 7 bases and V 5 bases, and 7 bases lay outside the gene matches. From germline, CDR1 is LNHDA and CDR2 SQIVND (reference sequence). CDR3 length: 14 amino acids. The CDR3, as DNA: TGTGCCAGTAGTCAGACAGGGGGCGCCGGTGGCTACACCTTC. Amino acids: CASSQTGGAGGYTF.

The J gene is TRBJ1-1, the V gene TRBV11-2; D call uncertain. Germline V gene data show CDR1 as SGHAT and CDR2 as FQNNGV. The CDR3 contains 16 residues. V was cut by 5 bases and J by 1 base, with 17 bases left in between. Here the CDR3 reads CASSIKRGLQNTEAFF. The CDR3 region has the DNA TGTGCCAGCAGCATCAAACGTGGCCTTCAGAACACTGAAGCTTTCTTT.

This chain joins TRBV27 and TRBJ1-1, with a possible D match to TRBD1 (6 bases). V shed 10 bases and J shed 0 bases, with 12 bases lying between them. The CDR3 sequence is 13 residues long. Germline CDR1 and CDR2: MNHEY and SMNVEV (reference sequence). The DNA of the CDR3 is TGTGCCACTGGACAGACTATGAACACTGAAGCTTTCTTT. Protein: CATGQTMNTEAFF.

The chain joins TRBV28 to TRBJ2-3; 9 bases align to TRBD1. This CDR3 region has 16 residues. Per germline, CDR1 MDHEN and CDR2 SYDVKM. Trimming took 5 bases from V and 6 from J; bases not matched to a gene: 12. CDR3 sequence (DNA): TGTGCCAGCAGTCCGGGACAGGGTAGTTTAAGTGATACGCAGTATTTT. Protein sequence: CASSPGQGSLSDTQYF. The entire variable domain, with the rest obtained from reference TRBV28 and TRBJ2-3, is as follows: DVKVTQSSRYLVKRTGEKVFLECVQDMDHENMFWYRQDPGLGLRLIYFSYDVKMKEKGDIPEGYSVSREKKERFSLILESASTNQTSMYLCASSPGQGSLSDTQYFGPGTRLTVL.

This chain connects TRBV15 to TRBJ1-1, with TRBD1 identical over 7 bases. Germline V gene sequence: CDR1 LNHNV, CDR2 YYDKDF (reference sequence). Losses at the gene ends were 5 bases for V and 6 bases for J; bases not matched to a gene: 9. The CDR3 is 14 residues long. CDR3: CATSAHPTGPEAFF. CDR3 coding DNA: TGTGCCACCAGCGCACACCCGACAGGGCCTGAAGCTTTCTTT.

The J gene is TRBJ2-3, the V gene TRBV11-1, with D tentatively TRBD2 (5 bases). Trimming left V 1 base short and J 5 bases short, with 19 bases between. Germline CDR1 SGHAT, CDR2 FQDESV (reference sequence). The CDR3 spans 17 residues. The chain's CDR3 is CASSLDPPGGYEDTQYF. The CDR3 DNA is TGTGCCAGCAGCTTAGATCCCCCAGGAGGATATGAAGATACGCAGTATTTT.

The chain has TRBV5-4 and TRBJ2-7, with D maybe TRBD2 (6 bases). Germline V CDR1 and CDR2: SGHNT, YYREEE (reference sequence). CDR3 size: 12 residues. V gave up 0 bases and J gave up 6 bases, with 7 bases separating them. The CDR3 reads CASSLVGGEQYF. CDR3 DNA sequence: TGTGCCAGCAGCTTGGTCGGGGGCGAGCAGTACTTC.

CDR3 loop: CASSPGRDNYEQYF. CDR3 bases: TGTGCCAGTAGTCCAGGACGGGATAACTACGAGCAGTACTTC. J is TRBJ2-7 and V is TRBV19, with a possible D match to TRBD2 (5 bases). Germline CDR1 is LNHDA and CDR2 is SQIVND (reference sequence). V was trimmed by 5 bases and J by 3 bases, leaving 14 bases between them. CDR3 size: 14 residues.

The V and J genes are TRBV6-5 and TRBJ2-1, with D hard to call. This CDR3 has 13 residues. Looked up from germline, CDR1 is MNHEY and CDR2 is SVGAGI. Trimming removed 0 bases at V and 8 bases at J, with 8 bases between. CDR3 in DNA: TGTGCCAGCAGTTACTCGTTAGTCGATGAGCAGTTCTTC. It codes for CASSYSLVDEQFF.

This chain joins TRBV27 and TRBJ2-7; 8 bases fit TRBD2. V trimming: 6 bases; J trimming: 0 bases; junction bases outside the gene matches: 4. CDR3 length: 14 residues. Germline CDR1 reads MNHEY; CDR2 reads SMNVEV (reference sequence). The CDR3, as DNA: TGTGCCAGCAGCCTGACTAGCGTCTCCTACGAGCAGTACTTC. This sequence encodes CASSLTSVSYEQYF.

The rearrangement links TRBV9 to TRBJ2-2, with D unresolved. The germline V gene has CDR1 SGDLS and CDR2 YYNGEE. This CDR3 spans 15 amino acids. Trimming removed 1 base from V and 1 base from J, with 8 bases in between. CDR3 bases: TGTGCCAGCAGCGTAAGGGCAGGGAACACCGGGGAGCTGTTTTTT. This gives the protein CASSVRAGNTGELFF.

The rearrangement uses TRBV7-1 and TRBJ2-7; 7 bases match TRBD1. TRBV7-1 is labeled an ORF, and its function is uncertain. V shed 4 bases and J 7 bases; nucleotides not matched to a gene: 10. CDR3 length: 14 residues. In DNA, the CDR3 is TGTGCCAGCAGCTTGGGACAGTACCTTCGTGAGCAGTACTTC. Protein: CASSLGQYLREQYF.

The chain has TRBV6-4 and TRBJ2-2; the match to TRBD2 covers 8 bases. CDR1 and CDR2 from the germline V gene are MRHNA and SNTAGT. This CDR3 is built from 15 residues. Germline trimming cut 2 bases from V and 3 bases from J; bases unmatched to any gene: 2. In DNA form, the CDR3 reads TGTGCCAGCAGTGACGGACTAGCCCACACCGGGGAGCTGTTTTTT. Its translation: CASSDGLAHTGELFF.